This TCR beta chain was sequenced in a study of cytomegalovirus exposure and HLA in healthy donors. Findings of the study overall: Several V segments, TRBV6-2 and TRBV6-3 among them, could not be told apart and were dropped. The authors later linked a missense DCLRE1C variant to TCR beta V- and J-gene trimming. Cytomegalovirus status was reportedly diagnosed by the classifier with high sensitivity and specificity. As a later analysis showed, several of the most significant clusters appeared to be linked to common viral pathogens.

Germline values: CDR1 MNHEY, CDR2 SVGAGI. The V end lost 2 bases, the J end lost 4 bases, and 11 bases lay between the germline ends. This CDR3 region has 14 residues. This clone has only a few counts. What it binds is unknown. This PCR relied on a set of 60 Vbeta primers and 13 Jbeta primers. Clones were read by immunoSEQ multiplex PCR, and TCRdb kept only the in-frame ones, dropping some. This table has 180,000 or so clones, under 90% appearing once. The origin of this receptor is a male donor in good health and CMV-seronegative. Sequenced material: PBMCs. The chain has TRBV6-5 and TRBJ1-1; no reliable D call. In nucleotides, the CDR3 is TGTGCCAGCAGTTACGGCATCCCAGGCACTGAAGCTTTCTTT. This encodes CASSYGIPGTEAFF.